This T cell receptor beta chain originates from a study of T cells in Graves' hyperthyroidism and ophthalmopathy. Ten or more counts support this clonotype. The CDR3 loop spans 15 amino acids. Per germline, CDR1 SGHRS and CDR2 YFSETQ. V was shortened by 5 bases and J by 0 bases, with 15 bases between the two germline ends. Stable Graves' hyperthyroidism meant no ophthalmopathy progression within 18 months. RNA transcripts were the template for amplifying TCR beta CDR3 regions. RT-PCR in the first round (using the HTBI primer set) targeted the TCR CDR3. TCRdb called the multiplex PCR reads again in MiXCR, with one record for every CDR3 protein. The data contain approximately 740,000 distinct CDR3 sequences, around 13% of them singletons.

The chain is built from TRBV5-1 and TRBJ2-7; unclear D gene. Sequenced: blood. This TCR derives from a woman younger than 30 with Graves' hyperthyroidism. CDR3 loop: CASRTSGLNSYEQYF. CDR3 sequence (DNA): TGCGCCAGCAGGACCTCAGGCCTAAACTCCTACGAGCAGTACTTC.